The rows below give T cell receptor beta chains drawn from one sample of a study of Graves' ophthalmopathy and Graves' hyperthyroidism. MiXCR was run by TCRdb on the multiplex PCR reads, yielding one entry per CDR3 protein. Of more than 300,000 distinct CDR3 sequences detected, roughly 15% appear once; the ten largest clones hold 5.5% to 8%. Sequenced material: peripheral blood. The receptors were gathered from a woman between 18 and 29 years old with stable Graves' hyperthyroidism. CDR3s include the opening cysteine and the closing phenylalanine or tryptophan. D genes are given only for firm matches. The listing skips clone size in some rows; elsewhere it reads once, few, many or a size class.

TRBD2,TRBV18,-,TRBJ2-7,CASSPSRSGVYEQYF,TGTGCCAGCTCACCAAGTAGGAGCGGGGTCTACGAGCAGTACTTC
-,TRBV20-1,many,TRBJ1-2,CSASRGAYGYTF,TGCAGTGCTAGTAGGGGTGCCTATGGCTACACCTTC
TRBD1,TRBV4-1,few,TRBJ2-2,CASSQGVGTGGSGSWTGELFF,TGCGCCAGCAGCCAAGGTGTGGGGACAGGGGGCTCTGGGTCTTGGACCGGGGAGCTGTTTTTT
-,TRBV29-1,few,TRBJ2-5,CSVEDETQYF,TGCAGCGTTGAAGATGAGACCCAGTACTTC
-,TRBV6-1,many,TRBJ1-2,CASSERWNYGYTF,TGTGCCAGCAGTGAAAGGTGGAACTATGGCTACACCTTC
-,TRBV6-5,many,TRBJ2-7,CASRGGKQYF,TGTGCCAGCAGGGGGGGAAAGCAGTACTTC
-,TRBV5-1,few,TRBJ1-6,CASSSPSEAYNSPLHF,TGCGCCAGCAGCTCCCCGTCAGAGGCCTATAATTCACCCCTCCACTTT
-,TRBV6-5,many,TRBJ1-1,CASSFRLLTALNTEAFF,TGTGCCAGCAGTTTCCGACTCCTGACAGCCCTAAACACTGAAGCTTTCTTT
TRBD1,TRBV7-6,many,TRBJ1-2,CASSPGGGYGYTF,TGTGCCAGCAGCCCAGGGGGCGGCTATGGCTACACCTTC
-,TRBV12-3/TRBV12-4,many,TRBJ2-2,CASSLGQFTGELFF,TGTGCCAGCAGTTTAGGGCAGTTCACCGGGGAGCTGTTTTTT